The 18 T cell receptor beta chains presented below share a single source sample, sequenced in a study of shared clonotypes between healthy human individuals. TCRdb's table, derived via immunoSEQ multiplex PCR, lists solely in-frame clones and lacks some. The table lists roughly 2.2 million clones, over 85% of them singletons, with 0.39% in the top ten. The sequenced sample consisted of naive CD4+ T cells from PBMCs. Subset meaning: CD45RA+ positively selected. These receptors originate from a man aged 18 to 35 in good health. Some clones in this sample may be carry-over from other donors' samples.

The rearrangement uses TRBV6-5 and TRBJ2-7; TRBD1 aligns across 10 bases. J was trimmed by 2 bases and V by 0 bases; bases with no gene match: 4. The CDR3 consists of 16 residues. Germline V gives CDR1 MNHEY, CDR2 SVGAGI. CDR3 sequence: CASSYSSGTGAYEQYF. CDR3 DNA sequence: TGTGCCAGCAGTTACTCATCCGGGACAGGGGCCTACGAGCAGTACTTC.

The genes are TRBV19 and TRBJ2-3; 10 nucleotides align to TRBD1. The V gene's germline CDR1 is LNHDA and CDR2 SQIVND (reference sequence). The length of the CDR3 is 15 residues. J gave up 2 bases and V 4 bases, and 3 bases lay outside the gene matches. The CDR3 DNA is TGTGCCAGTAGTAGACAGGGGGCTCACACAGATACGCAGTATTTT. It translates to CASSRQGAHTDTQYF.

This CDR3 reads CSVGGQGKWNEQYF. The CDR3 coding sequence is TGCAGCGTTGGAGGTCAGGGGAAATGGAACGAGCAGTACTTC. V and J are TRBV29-1 and TRBJ2-7; D might be TRBD1 (6 bases). The CDR3 extends over 14 amino acids. Germline V gene data show CDR1 as SQVTM and CDR2 as ANQGSEA. The V end was cut by 4 bases, the J end by 5 bases, with 18 bases between.

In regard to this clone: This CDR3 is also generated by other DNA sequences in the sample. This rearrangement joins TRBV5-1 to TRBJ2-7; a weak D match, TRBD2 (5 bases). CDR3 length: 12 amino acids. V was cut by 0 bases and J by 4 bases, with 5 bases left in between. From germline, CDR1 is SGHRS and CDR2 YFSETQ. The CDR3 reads CASSLGGYEQYF. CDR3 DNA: TGCGCCAGCAGCTTGGGCGGGTACGAGCAGTACTTC.

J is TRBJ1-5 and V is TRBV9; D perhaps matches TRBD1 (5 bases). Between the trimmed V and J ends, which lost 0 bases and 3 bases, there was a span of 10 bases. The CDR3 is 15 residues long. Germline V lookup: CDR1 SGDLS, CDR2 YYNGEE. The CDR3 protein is CASSVEGRVNQPQHF. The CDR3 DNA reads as TGTGCCAGCAGCGTAGAGGGCAGGGTCAATCAGCCCCAGCATTTT.

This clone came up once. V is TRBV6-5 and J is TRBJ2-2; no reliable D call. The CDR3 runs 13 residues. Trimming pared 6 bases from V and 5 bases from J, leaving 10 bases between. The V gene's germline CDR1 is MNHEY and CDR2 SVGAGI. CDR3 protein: CASRVPRTGELFF. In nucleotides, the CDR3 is TGTGCCAGCAGAGTCCCGCGGACCGGGGAGCTGTTTTTT.

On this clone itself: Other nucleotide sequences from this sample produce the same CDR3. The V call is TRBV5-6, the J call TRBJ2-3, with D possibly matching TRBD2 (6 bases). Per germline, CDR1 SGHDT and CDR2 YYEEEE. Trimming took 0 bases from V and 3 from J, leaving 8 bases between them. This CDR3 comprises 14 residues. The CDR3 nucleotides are TGTGCCAGCAGCTTGGCCGGGAGTACAGATACGCAGTATTTT. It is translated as CASSLAGSTDTQYF.

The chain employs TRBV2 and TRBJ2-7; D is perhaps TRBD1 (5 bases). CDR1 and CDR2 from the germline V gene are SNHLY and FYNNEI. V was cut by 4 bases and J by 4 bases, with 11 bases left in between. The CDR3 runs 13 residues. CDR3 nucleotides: TGTGCCAGCAGTGGACAGAGTGGATACGAGCAGTACTTC. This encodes CASSGQSGYEQYF.

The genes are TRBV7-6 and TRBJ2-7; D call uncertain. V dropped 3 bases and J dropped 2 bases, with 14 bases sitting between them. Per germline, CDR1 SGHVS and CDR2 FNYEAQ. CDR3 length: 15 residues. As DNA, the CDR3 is TGTGCCAGCAGCTTCCGGGCAGCTACCACCTACGAGCAGTACTTC. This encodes CASSFRAATTYEQYF.

Here the CDR3 reads CASSGGGYNQPQHF. CDR3 DNA: TGTGCCAGCAGTGGGGGGGGTTACAATCAGCCCCAGCATTTT. The chain links TRBV6-1 to TRBJ1-5; maybe TRBD1 (5 bases). From germline, CDR1 is MNHNS and CDR2 SASEGT. The CDR3 loop spans 14 amino acids. The ends were cut back, 4 bases at V and 3 bases at J, with 10 bases in the middle.

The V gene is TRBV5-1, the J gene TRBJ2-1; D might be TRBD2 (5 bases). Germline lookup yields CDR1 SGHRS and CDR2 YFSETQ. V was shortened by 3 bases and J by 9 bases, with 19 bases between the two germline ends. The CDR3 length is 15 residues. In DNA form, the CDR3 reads TGCGCCAGCAGCTCGACGACCGGGAATTTCCCTGAGCAGTTCTTC. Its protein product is CASSSTTGNFPEQFF.

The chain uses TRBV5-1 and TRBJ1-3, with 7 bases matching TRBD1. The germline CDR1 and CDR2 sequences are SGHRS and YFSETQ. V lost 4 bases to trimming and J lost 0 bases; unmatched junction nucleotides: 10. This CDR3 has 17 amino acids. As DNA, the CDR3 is TGCGCCAGCAGCCCCCGGTCTCGGGACAGCTCTGGAAACACCATATATTTT. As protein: CASSPRSRDSSGNTIYF.

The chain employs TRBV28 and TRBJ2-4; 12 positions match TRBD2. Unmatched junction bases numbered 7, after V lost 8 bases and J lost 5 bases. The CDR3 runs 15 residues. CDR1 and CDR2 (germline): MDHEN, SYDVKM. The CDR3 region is CASLRLAGEENIQYF. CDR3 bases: TGTGCCAGCCTAAGACTAGCGGGAGAAGAAAACATTCAGTACTTC. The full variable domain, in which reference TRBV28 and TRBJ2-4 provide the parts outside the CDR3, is DVKVTQSSRYLVKRTGEKVFLECVQDMDHENMFWYRQDPGLGLRLIYFSYDVKMKEKGDIPEGYSVSREKKERFSLILESASTNQTSMYLCASLRLAGEENIQYFGAGTRLSVL.

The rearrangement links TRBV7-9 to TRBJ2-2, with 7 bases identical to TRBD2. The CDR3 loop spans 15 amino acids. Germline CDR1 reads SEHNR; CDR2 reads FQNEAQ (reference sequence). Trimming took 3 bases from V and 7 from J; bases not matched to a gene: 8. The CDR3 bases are TGTGCCAGCAGCTTTCGGCGGGAGATTGGCGGGGAGCTGTTTTTT. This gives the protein CASSFRREIGGELFF.

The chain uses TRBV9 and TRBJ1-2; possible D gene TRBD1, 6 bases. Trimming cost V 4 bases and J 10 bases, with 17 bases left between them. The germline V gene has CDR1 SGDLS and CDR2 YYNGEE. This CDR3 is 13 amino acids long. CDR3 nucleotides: TGTGCCAGCAGCCCCTTGGGGACACCTCACTACACCTTC. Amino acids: CASSPLGTPHYTF. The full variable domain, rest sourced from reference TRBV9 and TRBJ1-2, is DSGVTQTPKHLITATGQRVTLRCSPRSGDLSVYWYQQSLDQGLQFLIQYYNGEERAKGNILERFSAQQFPDLHSELNLSSLELGDSALYFCASSPLGTPHYTFGSGTRLTVV.

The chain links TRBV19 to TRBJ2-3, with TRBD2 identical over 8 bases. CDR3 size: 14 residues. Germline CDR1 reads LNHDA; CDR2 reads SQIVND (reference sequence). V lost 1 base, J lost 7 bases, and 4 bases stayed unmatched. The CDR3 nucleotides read TGTGCCAGTAGTATAGTCCGGGGGGGGAATACGCAGTATTTT. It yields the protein CASSIVRGGNTQYF.

The DNA of the CDR3 is TGTGCCTGGAGTGTACAGCCGGGACAGGGTAATGGCTACACCTTC. Translating gives CAWSVQPGQGNGYTF. The chain has TRBV30 and TRBJ1-2; 9 bases fit TRBD1. After removal of 0 bases from V and 6 bases from J, the junction contained 8 bases not matched to a gene. The CDR3 consists of 15 residues. The germline V gene encodes CDR1 GTSNPN and CDR2 SVGIG (reference sequence).

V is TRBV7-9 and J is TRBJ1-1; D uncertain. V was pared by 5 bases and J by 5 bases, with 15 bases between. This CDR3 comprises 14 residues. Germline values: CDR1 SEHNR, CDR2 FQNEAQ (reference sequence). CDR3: CASSTQPGWTEAFF. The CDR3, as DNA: TGTGCCAGCAGCACTCAACCGGGGTGGACTGAAGCTTTCTTT.